This TCR beta chain was captured in a study of blood T cell repertoires in COVID-19. Study as a whole: COVID-19 samples collected from the United States, Italy and Spain covered acute and convalescent phases. T cells, B-cell-depleted T cells, or PBMCs supplied cDNA or gDNA.

This clone appeared a single time. Original analysis: Amplification of reference gene primers provided the estimated nucleated cell counts. Some clones are missing from TCRdb's copy, which holds only in-frame ones; the method was immunoSEQ multiplex PCR. Clone size and V and J calls were adopted from that table, with D and trimming inferred from the DNA. The data hold tens of thousands of clones, with roughly nine tenths observed a single time. Trimming took 1 base from V and 5 from J; bases not matched to a gene: 8. The length of the CDR3 is 15 residues. Germline CDR1 reads SGHTA; CDR2 reads FQGNSA. The TCR sequence derives from a man aged 65 to 79 with active COVID-19. Sequences were obtained from peripheral blood. V is TRBV7-2 and J is TRBJ2-7; 7 bases are shared with TRBD2. The chain's CDR3 is CASSLGGGIRDEQYF. CDR3 DNA: TGTGCCAGCAGCTTAGGGGGGGGGATAAGGGACGAGCAGTACTTC. Full variable domain (outside the CDR3, taken from reference TRBV7-2 and TRBJ2-7): GAGVSQSPSNKVTEKGKDVELRCDPISGHTALYWYRQSLGQGLEFLIYFQGNSAPDKSGLPSDRFSAERTGGSVSTLTIQRTQQEDSAVYLCASSLGGGIRDEQYFGPGTRLTVT.